The 8 T cell receptor beta chains below were found in one sample sequenced in a study of T cell changes during pregnancy in multiple sclerosis. The method was immunoSEQ multiplex PCR; TCRdb's version includes in-frame clones alone and lacks a portion of them. This table holds about 130,000 clones, about 96% found once. Source: peripheral blood, taken after pregnancy. The receptors here all came from a female donor with multiple sclerosis, enrolled in a pregnancy study.

The chain joins TRBV5-1 to TRBJ2-2; D may be TRBD2 (5 bases). This CDR3 spans 17 amino acids. From germline, CDR1 is SGHRS and CDR2 YFSETQ. The V gene lost 3 bases and the J gene lost 1 base, with 16 bases spanning the gap. In DNA form, the CDR3 reads TGCGCCAGCAGCTCCGGACTCGTCCGAGGGAACACCGGGGAGCTGTTTTTT. It codes for CASSSGLVRGNTGELFF.

This clone has only one observation. The CDR3 here is CASSYWEGGGNIQYF. Written as DNA, the CDR3 is TGTGCCAGCAGTTACTGGGAGGGGGGTGGGAACATTCAGTACTTC. The chain joins TRBV6-6 to TRBJ2-4, with D possibly matching TRBD2 (7 bases). The CDR3 is 15 amino acids. Trimming pared 1 base from V and 7 bases from J, leaving 14 bases between. CDR1 and CDR2 (germline): MNHNY, SVGAGI (reference sequence).

The CDR3 loop reads CASSLPPLGADNEQFF. CDR3 coding DNA: TGTGCCAGCAGCTTGCCTCCCTTAGGGGCGGACAATGAGCAGTTCTTC. V gene TRBV5-6 combines with J gene TRBJ2-1, with D tentatively TRBD1 (5 bases). This CDR3 comprises 16 residues. The germline V gene has CDR1 SGHDT and CDR2 YYEEEE. V was clipped by 1 base and J by 5 bases, with 16 bases between them.

The CDR3 sequence: CASSYYSGRYEQYF. CDR3 in DNA: TGTGCCAGCAGCTACTATTCCGGGAGGTACGAGCAGTACTTC. The chain has TRBV13 and TRBJ2-7, with TRBD2 matching over 7 bases. The ends lost 4 bases at V and 4 bases at J; junction bases unmatched: 7. CDR1 PRHDT and CDR2 FYEKMQ come from the germline V gene (reference sequence). The length of the CDR3 is 14 residues.

The genes are TRBV18 and TRBJ1-3, with D hard to call. CDR3 size: 16 residues. Deletions cut 0 bases from V and 0 bases from J, with 9 bases between. The germline gives CDR1 KGHSH, CDR2 LQKENI. CDR3: CASSPPPIHSGNTIYF. The CDR3 DNA reads as TGTGCCAGCTCACCACCGCCTATCCACTCTGGAAACACCATATATTTT.

This chain connects TRBV18 to TRBJ1-2, with 11 bases identical to TRBD1. The CDR3 runs 14 residues. Germline V gene sequence: CDR1 KGHSH, CDR2 LQKENI. J lost 8 bases, V lost 2 bases, and 4 bases had no gene match. In nucleotides, the CDR3 is TGTGCCAGCTCACCAGGACAGGGGGCTTCCGGCTACACCTTC. Translated: CASSPGQGASGYTF.

This chain links TRBV7-8 with TRBJ1-2; 7 bases match TRBD1. After removal of 3 bases from V and 14 bases from J, the junction contained 12 bases not matched to a gene. This CDR3 is 13 amino acids long. The germline V gene encodes CDR1 SGHVS and CDR2 FQNEAQ. The CDR3: CASSLVRDSQRTF. The DNA for the CDR3 is TGTGCCAGCAGCTTGGTTCGGGACAGCCAAAGGACCTTC.

The chain combines TRBV27 with TRBJ2-7, with D possibly matching TRBD2 (6 bases). There are 13 residues in the CDR3. Trimming took off 11 bases at V and 2 bases at J, with 16 bases between the two ends. Germline V gene data show CDR1 as MNHEY and CDR2 as SMNVEV (reference sequence). The CDR3 sequence: CADLGGLAYEQYF. The CDR3 DNA sequence: TGTGCCGACCTGGGGGGACTGGCCTACGAGCAGTACTTC.